This T cell receptor beta chain was sequenced during a study of blood T cell repertoires in COVID-19. Study-wide context: The United States, Italy and Spain provided the acute and convalescent COVID-19 samples. PBMCs, B-cell-depleted T cells, or T cells provided the cDNA or gDNA that made up the material.

The germline gives CDR1 SGHRS, CDR2 YFSETQ. The CDR3 covers 15 residues. The V and J ends lost 1 base and 4 bases respectively, with 12 bases between them. Per the original data handling: How many nucleated cells were present was estimated from reference gene primer amplification. Measured with immunoSEQ multiplex PCR; TCRdb has only the in-frame clones, and not every one. V, J and clone size are taken as reported in that table, and D and trimming were inferred from the DNA itself. The sample includes about 15,000 clones, 60% to 80% of them seen just once. Sample: peripheral blood. This sequence originates from a human donor in a cohort sampled during active COVID-19. This rearrangement joins TRBV5-1 to TRBJ1-3; D is unclear. CDR3 amino acids: CASSLFPGSGNTIYF. CDR3 in DNA: TGCGCCAGCAGCTTGTTCCCTGGTAGCGGAAACACCATATATTTT.